Below are 17 T cell receptor beta chains sequenced from a single sample in a study of human T cells and chemical hapten exposure (dated by TCRdb to the early 2020s). The time point tag for this specimen amounts to: patch test 1, 2 weeks after DPC sensitization. What the treatment or condition label conveys for this sample: therapeutic diphenylcyclopropenone sensitization with weekly scalp DPC. Library construction relied on RACE. Data came from a NextSeq 500. TCRdb applied fastp at Q25 and MiXCR to the public reads, then kept only in-frame beta chains. Rows matching on CDR3 protein sequence are summarized as one entry with the most common DNA and genes. A total of 71,000 or so distinct CDR3 sequences appear in this sample, about 9.4% of them only once. Jointly, the top ten make up over 3% of the sample. This specimen was whole blood, taken in connection with sensitization to the hapten diphenylcyclopropenone (DPC). The receptors stem from a woman aged 40 to 50 with alopecia areata. Some clones in this sample may be carry-over from other donors' samples.

This clonotype has only a few counts. The chain links TRBV3-2 to TRBJ1-5. TRBV3-2 is recorded as a pseudogene. The CDR3 spans 15 residues. DNA for the CDR3: TGTGCCAGCAGCCAAGATAGGAGGGACAATCAGCCCCAGCATTTT. Its translation: CASSQDRRDNQPQHF.

This clonotype was seen at least ten times. The rearrangement uses TRBV7-6 and TRBJ1-2; TRBD1 is a possible D gene (6 bases). The CDR3 has 16 residues. Per germline, CDR1 SGHVS and CDR2 FNYEAQ. V was clipped by 5 bases and J by 4 bases, with 20 bases between them. CDR3: CASSEFPQGRVYGYTF. CDR3 coding DNA: TGTGCCAGCAGCGAATTCCCACAGGGAAGAGTCTATGGCTACACCTTC.

This clonotype was picked up many times. The CDR3 sequence is CASSQANQEAFF. For the CDR3, the DNA is TGTGCCAGCAGCCAAGCAAATCAGGAAGCTTTCTTT. This chain connects TRBV3-1 to TRBJ1-1; the D is unclear. From germline, CDR1 is LGHDT and CDR2 YNNKEL (reference sequence). CDR3 length: 12 amino acids. Trimming removed 1 base from V and 8 bases from J, with 8 bases in between.

The rearrangement links TRBV4-1 to TRBJ2-7; D remains ambiguous. V was clipped by 1 base and J by 1 base, with 14 bases between them. This CDR3 is built from 16 residues. Germline V gene sequence: CDR1 MGHRA, CDR2 YSYEKL. The CDR3 loop is CASSQGLSPRSYEQYF. The CDR3 nucleotides are TGCGCCAGCAGCCAAGGACTTTCGCCCCGGTCCTACGAGCAGTACTTC.

This clonotype appeared many times. This chain uses TRBV10-3 with TRBJ1-1, with TRBD1 matching over 9 bases. Unmatched junction bases numbered 8, after V lost 6 bases and J lost 6 bases. The CDR3 totals 14 residues. CDR1 ENHRY and CDR2 SYGVKD come from the germline V gene. CDR3 protein: CAISSGTGSPEAFF. The CDR3 coding sequence is TGTGCCATCAGCTCCGGGACAGGGAGCCCTGAAGCTTTCTTT.

The V call is TRBV6-5, the J call TRBJ2-4; a possible D gene is TRBD2 (6 bases). Trimming pared 2 bases from V and 2 bases from J, leaving 7 bases between. The length of the CDR3 is 14 residues. Germline assignment: CDR1 MNHEY and CDR2 SVGAGI. The CDR3 sequence is CASSYGGSKNIQYF. In DNA form, the CDR3 reads TGTGCCAGCAGTTACGGGGGGTCCAAAAACATTCAGTACTTC.

This rearrangement joins TRBV7-6 to TRBJ2-3, with 7 bases aligning to TRBD1. CDR1 SGHVS and CDR2 FNYEAQ come from the germline V gene. Trimming took 5 bases from V and 2 from J; bases not matched to a gene: 4. This CDR3 has 14 amino acids. The chain's CDR3 is CASSPTGYTDTQYF. As DNA, the CDR3 is TGTGCCAGCAGCCCGACAGGGTACACAGATACGCAGTATTTT.

On this clonotype: The germline gene is not matched at one end of the junction; a read error may be the cause. The CDR3 is CVSRLSRELFF. The DNA for the CDR3 is TGTGTCAGCAGACTATCCAGGGAGCTGTTTTTT. This chain connects TRBV7-9 to TRBJ2-2, with D possibly TRBD2 on 5 matching bases. The CDR3 is 11 residues long. Looked up from germline, CDR1 is SEHNR and CDR2 is FQNEAQ (reference sequence).

This clonotype occurred a few times. The genes are TRBV4-1 and TRBJ2-2; D unclear. V was shortened by 0 bases and J by 2 bases, with 7 bases between the two germline ends. The V gene's germline CDR1 is MGHRA and CDR2 YSYEKL. The CDR3 runs to 15 residues. The CDR3 DNA is TGCGCCAGCAGCCAAGATAACACCAACACCGGGGAGCTGTTTTTT. Translation: CASSQDNTNTGELFF.

This clonotype was seen repeatedly, ten times or more. This chain uses TRBV28 with TRBJ1-1; the D gene is possibly TRBD1 (5 bases). Trimming removed 2 bases from V and 4 bases from J, with 11 bases in between. CDR1 and CDR2 (germline): MDHEN, SYDVKM. This CDR3 comprises 14 residues. CDR3 in DNA: TGTGCCAGCAGTTTACCGGGGGGAGGCACTGAAGCTTTCTTT. Its protein product is CASSLPGGGTEAFF.

This clonotype appeared a few times. The gene calls are TRBV5-1 and TRBJ1-2, with D maybe TRBD1 (5 bases). Germline V gene sequence: CDR1 SGHRS, CDR2 YFSETQ. V lost 7 bases and J lost 5, with 18 bases in between. The CDR3 length is 14 residues. The CDR3 DNA reads TGCGCCAGCGCCACAGGTGGCGCTGAATATGGCTACACCTTC. It specifies CASATGGAEYGYTF. The full variable domain, completed using reference TRBV5-1 and TRBJ1-2, is KAGVTQTPRYLIKTRGQQVTLSCSPISGHRSVSWYQQTPGQGLQFLFEYFSETQRNKGNFPGRFSGRQFSNSRSEMNVSTLELGDSALYLCASATGGAEYGYTFGSGTRLTVV.

This clonotype came up many times. The chain is built from TRBV6-5 and TRBJ1-2, with 7 bases identical to TRBD1. Per the germline V gene, CDR1 is MNHEY and CDR2 is SVGAGI. The CDR3 sequence is 15 residues long. After removal of 5 bases from V and 1 base from J, the junction contained 7 bases not matched to a gene. The CDR3, as DNA: TGTGCCAGCAGTCGACAGGGACCCCTTAACTATGGCTACACCTTC. Translating it yields CASSRQGPLNYGYTF.

This clonotype occurred many times. V and J are TRBV20-1 and TRBJ2-3; D might be TRBD2 (7 bases). This CDR3 comprises 17 residues. Germline CDR1 DFQATT, CDR2 SNEGSKA (reference sequence). V shed 5 bases and J shed 1 base, with 22 bases lying between them. For the CDR3, the DNA is TGCAGTGCTCCGAGAGGGGGGGTGACATGGGGCACAGATACGCAGTATTTT. It codes for CSAPRGGVTWGTDTQYF.

This clonotype has ten or more counts. The chain has TRBV27 and TRBJ2-7; D is perhaps TRBD1 (5 bases). Germline V CDR1 and CDR2: MNHEY, SMNVEV (reference sequence). The CDR3 is made up of 16 amino acids. V lost 0 bases, J lost 1 base, and 13 bases lay in between. The CDR3 is CASSLSSGWVSYEQYF. The DNA of the CDR3 is TGTGCCAGCAGTTTATCGTCAGGGTGGGTATCCTACGAGCAGTACTTC.

The chain carries TRBV6-5 and TRBJ2-3, with D unresolved. The CDR3 consists of 15 residues. Germline CDR1 reads MNHEY; CDR2 reads SVGAGI. Trimming shortened V by 6 bases and J by 0 bases, and 13 bases separated the two germline ends. The CDR3 loop reads CASSSTPVSTDTQYF. The CDR3 DNA reads TGTGCCAGCAGCTCTACCCCGGTTAGCACAGATACGCAGTATTTT.

This clonotype was counted many times. V and J are TRBV6-2 or TRBV6-3 and TRBJ1-5; unclear D gene. The CDR3 has 15 residues. V shed 6 bases and J shed 0 bases, with 12 bases lying between them. Germline V CDR1 and CDR2: MNHEY, SVGEGT. The CDR3 spells CASSKSGYSNQPQHF. The CDR3 DNA is TGTGCCAGCAGCAAGAGCGGATATAGCAATCAGCCCCAGCATTTT.

This clonotype was picked up a small number of times. The rearrangement links TRBV5-1 to TRBJ2-1; maybe TRBD1 (6 bases). Germline CDR1 reads SGHRS; CDR2 reads YFSETQ. V was cut by 3 bases and J by 8 bases, with 18 bases left in between. The CDR3 is 15 amino acids. CDR3 nucleotides: TGCGCCAGCAGCTCACAGGGTTCCGGGAACGATGAGCAGTTCTTC. Protein sequence: CASSSQGSGNDEQFF.